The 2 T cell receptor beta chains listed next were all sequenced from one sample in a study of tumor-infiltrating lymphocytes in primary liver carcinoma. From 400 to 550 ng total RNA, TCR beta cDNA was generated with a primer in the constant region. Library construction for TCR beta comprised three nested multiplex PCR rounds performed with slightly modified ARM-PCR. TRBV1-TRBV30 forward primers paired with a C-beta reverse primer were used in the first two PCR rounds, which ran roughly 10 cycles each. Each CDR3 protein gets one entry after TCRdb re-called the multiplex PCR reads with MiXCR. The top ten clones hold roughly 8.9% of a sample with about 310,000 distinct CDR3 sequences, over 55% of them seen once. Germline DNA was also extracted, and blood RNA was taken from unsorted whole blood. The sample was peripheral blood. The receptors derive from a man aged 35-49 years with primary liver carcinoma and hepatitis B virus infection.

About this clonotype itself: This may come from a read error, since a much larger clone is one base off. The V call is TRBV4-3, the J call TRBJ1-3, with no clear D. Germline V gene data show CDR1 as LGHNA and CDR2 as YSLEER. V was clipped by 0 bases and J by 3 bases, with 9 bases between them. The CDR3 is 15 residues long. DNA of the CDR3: TGCGCCAGCAGCCAAGATCGGATATATGGAAACACCATATATTTT. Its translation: CASSQDRIYGNTIYF.

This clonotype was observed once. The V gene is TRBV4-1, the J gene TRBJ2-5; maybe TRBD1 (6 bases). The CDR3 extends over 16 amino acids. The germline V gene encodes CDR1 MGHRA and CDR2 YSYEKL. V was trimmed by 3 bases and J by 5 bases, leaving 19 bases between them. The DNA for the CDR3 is TGCGCCAGCAGCCAGGGGGCCGGGTCAGTGGCGGAGACCCAGTACTTC. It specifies CASSQGAGSVAETQYF.